Listed here are 28 T cell receptor beta chains from one sample, sequenced in a study of blood T cell repertoires in COVID-19. Method: immunoSEQ multiplex PCR; TCRdb's copy keeps in-frame clones and lacks some. The sample records 150,000 to 200,000 clones, 75% to 85% being singletons. What was sequenced was peripheral blood. These receptors were collected from a woman in her 40s with COVID-19, enrolled during active disease.

The rearrangement links TRBV18 to TRBJ2-1; D perhaps matches TRBD1 (7 bases). Trimming removed 3 bases from V and 2 bases from J, with 17 bases in between. Per the germline V gene, CDR1 is KGHSH and CDR2 is LQKENI. The CDR3 sequence is 17 residues long. The CDR3 here is CASSPGAGGSPYNEQFF. In DNA, the CDR3 is TGTGCCAGCTCACCCGGGGCAGGGGGGTCCCCCTACAATGAGCAGTTCTTC.

This rearrangement joins TRBV28 to TRBJ2-7, with a tentative D call TRBD2 (6 bases). The CDR3 is 15 amino acids. Trimming removed 8 bases from V and 5 bases from J, with 22 bases in between. From germline, CDR1 is MDHEN and CDR2 SYDVKM. This CDR3 reads CASSPLAGRRNEQYF. The DNA of the CDR3 is TGTGCCAGCTCTCCATTGGCAGGGAGGAGAAACGAGCAGTACTTC.

J is TRBJ2-2 and V is TRBV30; a weak D match, TRBD1 (5 bases). The CDR3 covers 15 residues. Trimming pared 3 bases from V and 2 bases from J, leaving 13 bases between. The V gene's germline CDR1 is GTSNPN and CDR2 SVGIG (reference sequence). The CDR3 spells CAWRKDNANTGELFF. CDR3 coding DNA: TGTGCCTGGAGAAAGGACAACGCTAACACCGGGGAGCTGTTTTTT.

The rearrangement uses TRBV7-6 and TRBJ1-3; D is undetermined. The V end lost 5 bases, the J end lost 0 bases, and 14 bases lay between the germline ends. In germline, CDR1 is SGHVS, CDR2 FNYEAQ. There are 16 residues in the CDR3. The CDR3, as DNA: TGTGCCAGCAGCCGGAGCCCCTTCGACTCTGGAAACACCATATATTTT. Translated: CASSRSPFDSGNTIYF.

This clone came up a few times. The chain uses TRBV4-1 and TRBJ1-2, with 8 bases matching TRBD1. CDR3 length: 16 residues. Germline V gene sequence: CDR1 MGHRA, CDR2 YSYEKL. After removal of 6 bases from V and 5 bases from J, the junction contained 14 bases not matched to a gene. In DNA form, the CDR3 reads TGCGCCAGCAGTACCGGGACAGGAAAGAATTTGTATGGCTACACCTTC. Translating gives CASSTGTGKNLYGYTF.

V gene TRBV28 combines with J gene TRBJ2-1; D possibly corresponds to TRBD2 (5 bases). Germline loops: CDR1 MDHEN, CDR2 SYDVKM. Trimming stripped 3 bases from V and 6 bases from J, with 18 bases between. CDR3 size: 16 residues. CDR3 nucleotides: TGTGCCAGCAGTTTCGTCTTTGCGGGTAACATCAATGAGCAGTTCTTC. Residues: CASSFVFAGNINEQFF.

V and J are TRBV30 and TRBJ2-5; possible D gene TRBD1, 6 bases. CDR1 is GTSNPN and CDR2 is SVGIG in the germline V gene (reference sequence). CDR3 length: 15 amino acids. The V and J ends lost 3 bases and 7 bases respectively, with 21 bases between them. The CDR3 sequence: CAWSLMTGGIRTQYF. The DNA of the CDR3 is TGTGCCTGGAGCCTCATGACAGGCGGCATCCGGACCCAGTACTTC.

J is TRBJ1-4 and V is TRBV25-1; D perhaps matches TRBD1 (6 bases). Per germline, CDR1 MGHDK and CDR2 SYGVNS. V was cut by 3 bases and J by 10 bases, with 24 bases left in between. The length of the CDR3 is 17 residues. In DNA, the CDR3 is TGTGCCAGCAGTGATGGCGGACAGTCCTCTCCGAAGGGAAAACTGTTTTTT. Protein sequence: CASSDGGQSSPKGKLFF.

V gene TRBV11-2 combines with J gene TRBJ2-1; D gene uncertain. The V end lost 5 bases, the J end lost 5 bases, and 7 bases lay between the germline ends. The CDR3 contains 12 residues. Germline V gives CDR1 SGHAT, CDR2 FQNNGV. This CDR3 reads CASSQYNNEQFF. CDR3 sequence (DNA): TGTGCCAGCAGCCAGTATAACAATGAGCAGTTCTTC.

The V and J genes are TRBV11-2 and TRBJ2-3, with 8 bases identical to TRBD2. Per germline, CDR1 SGHAT and CDR2 FQNNGV. Unmatched junction bases numbered 5, after V lost 4 bases and J lost 5 bases. The CDR3 consists of 14 residues. The DNA for the CDR3 is TGTGCCAGCAGCTCCGCGGGGGGCCGAGATACGCAGTATTTT. Its translation is CASSSAGGRDTQYF.

This chain uses TRBV10-3 with TRBJ2-7; 9 nucleotides line up with TRBD2. J was trimmed by 0 bases and V by 10 bases; bases with no gene match: 10. CDR1 is ENHRY, CDR2 SYGVKD, per germline. The CDR3 spans 15 residues. The CDR3 nucleotides read TGTGCCACCGGCACGGCGGGAGGGCCCTCCTACGAGCAGTACTTC. Protein sequence: CATGTAGGPSYEQYF.

The V call is TRBV11-2, the J call TRBJ2-7; 9 nucleotides line up with TRBD2. This CDR3 has 16 amino acids. V was clipped by 5 bases and J by 2 bases; unmatched bases: 10. The germline CDR1 and CDR2 sequences are SGHAT and FQNNGV. CDR3 nucleotides: TGTGCCAGCAGCCCCTGGCTGGCTAGCGGGGCCTACGAGCAGTACGTC. This sequence encodes CASSPWLASGAYEQYV.

This chain links TRBV4-2 with TRBJ2-1; no reliable D call. The CDR3 is 14 residues long. CDR1 LGHNA and CDR2 YNFKEQ come from the germline V gene. V was clipped by 1 base and J by 7 bases, with 11 bases between them. The CDR3 sequence: CASSQAGTTNEQFF. CDR3 in DNA: TGTGCCAGCAGCCAAGCTGGTACGACAAATGAGCAGTTCTTC.

This chain connects TRBV6-2 or TRBV6-3 to TRBJ1-2; D not certain. Germline V gives CDR1 MNHEY, CDR2 SVGEGT. V lost 2 bases, J lost 4 bases, and 5 bases lay in between. This CDR3 is 12 amino acids long. The CDR3 nucleotides read TGTGCCAGCAGTTACCCCAGCTATGGCTACACCTTC. Translation gives CASSYPSYGYTF.

V is TRBV7-3 and J is TRBJ2-2; D remains ambiguous. V was clipped by 4 bases and J by 11 bases, with 8 bases between them. CDR3 size: 11 residues. The germline CDR1 and CDR2 sequences are SGHTA and FQGTGA. CDR3 nucleotides: TGTGCCAGCAGCTCTTCCTCCGAGCTGTTTTTT. Translated, it gives CASSSSSELFF.

The CDR3 nucleotides are TGTGCCAGCAGCGTAGCTAGCGGCGGGGAGCTGTTTTTT. Protein: CASSVASGGELFF. The chain has TRBV9 and TRBJ2-2; 7 nucleotides align to TRBD2. CDR3 length: 13 amino acids. J gave up 7 bases and V 0 bases, and 0 bases lay outside the gene matches. Per germline, CDR1 SGDLS and CDR2 YYNGEE.

This clone appeared a single time. J is TRBJ2-2 and V is TRBV7-9; possible D gene TRBD2, 6 bases. V lost 4 bases, J lost 2 bases, and 8 bases lay in between. The CDR3 has 14 residues. Germline V lookup: CDR1 SEHNR, CDR2 FQNEAQ (reference sequence). The CDR3: CASSWDSNTGELFF. The CDR3 region has the DNA TGTGCCAGCAGCTGGGACTCCAACACCGGGGAGCTGTTTTTT.

The chain has TRBV2 and TRBJ1-2; D not resolved. V gave up 3 bases and J gave up 3 bases, with 14 bases separating them. Germline V gene lookup returns CDR1 SNHLY and CDR2 FYNNEI. This CDR3 region has 15 residues. Here the CDR3 reads CASSDQVHPHYGYTF. The CDR3 nucleotides are TGTGCCAGCAGTGATCAGGTTCATCCCCACTATGGCTACACCTTC.

This clone was observed a handful of times. CDR3: CASSPGQGDEQFF. The CDR3 DNA reads TGTGCCAGCAGCCCCGGACAGGGCGATGAGCAGTTCTTC. The rearrangement links TRBV11-3 to TRBJ2-1, with 8 bases identical to TRBD1. This CDR3 has 13 amino acids. Looked up from germline, CDR1 is SGHNT and CDR2 is YENEEA. Unmatched junction bases numbered 5, after V lost 5 bases and J lost 8 bases.

The genes are TRBV5-6 and TRBJ1-2; D remains unclear. This CDR3 is built from 14 residues. Germline loops: CDR1 SGHDT, CDR2 YYEEEE. Trimming removed 0 bases from V and 1 base from J, with 7 bases in between. CDR3 protein: CASSLGRFNYGYTF. CDR3 bases: TGTGCCAGCAGCTTGGGCAGGTTTAACTATGGCTACACCTTC. The variable domain in full, completed from reference TRBV5-6 and TRBJ1-2, reads DAGVTQSPTHLIKTRGQQVTLRCSPKSGHDTVSWYQQALGQGPQFIFQYYEEEERQRGNFPDRFSGHQFPNYSSELNVNALLLGDSALYLCASSLGRFNYGYTFGSGTRLTVV.

This rearrangement joins TRBV28 to TRBJ1-2; 10 nucleotides agree with TRBD1. This CDR3 has 16 residues. The V gene end was trimmed by 9 bases and the J gene end by 6 bases; junction bases not matched to a gene: 16. Germline assignment: CDR1 MDHEN and CDR2 SYDVKM. CDR3 loop: CASLLPLGTGDHGYTF. In nucleotides, the CDR3 is TGTGCCAGTCTTCTACCTCTAGGGACAGGGGATCATGGCTACACCTTC.

The count of this clone is one. The J gene is TRBJ1-1, the V gene TRBV5-5; D may be TRBD1 (5 bases). The germline V gene encodes CDR1 SGHKS and CDR2 YYEKEE (reference sequence). V was pared by 1 base and J by 5 bases, with 12 bases between. The CDR3 length is 14 residues. The DNA for the CDR3 is TGTGCCAGCAGCTTGCGATGGGAGGGGACTGAAGCTTTCTTT. Encoded protein: CASSLRWEGTEAFF.

The chain carries TRBV7-6 and TRBJ2-3; TRBD1 is a possible D gene (5 bases). The CDR3 length is 17 residues. Trimming left V 3 bases short and J 0 bases short, with 16 bases between. Germline lookup yields CDR1 SGHVS and CDR2 FNYEAQ. CDR3 in amino acids: CASSFQGGGSSTDTQYF. CDR3 DNA: TGTGCCAGCAGCTTTCAGGGTGGTGGGTCTAGCACAGATACGCAGTATTTT.

As regards this clone: The sample holds other DNA sequences that translate to the same CDR3. V usage is TRBV6-1 and J usage is TRBJ1-5; perhaps TRBD1 as D (5 bases). Trimming removed 0 bases at V and 4 bases at J, with 10 bases between. This CDR3 is built from 15 residues. Germline V gives CDR1 MNHNS, CDR2 SASEGT. CDR3 protein: CASSEAGGGNQPQHF. The CDR3 bases are TGTGCCAGCAGTGAAGCGGGGGGAGGGAATCAGCCCCAGCATTTT.

This rearrangement joins TRBV12-5 to TRBJ2-1, with D tentatively TRBD2 (6 bases). V gave up 0 bases and J gave up 6 bases, with 18 bases separating them. Germline V gives CDR1 LGHNT, CDR2 FRNRAP. The CDR3 covers 17 residues. The CDR3 loop is CASGLVLAGKGPNEQFF. The CDR3 DNA follows: TGTGCTAGTGGTTTGGTACTTGCGGGAAAGGGGCCCAATGAGCAGTTCTTC.

J is TRBJ2-7 and V is TRBV28; D may be TRBD1 (5 bases). This CDR3 spans 14 amino acids. The germline gives CDR1 MDHEN, CDR2 SYDVKM. Trimming pared 3 bases from V and 7 bases from J, leaving 16 bases between. The CDR3 coding sequence is TGTGCCAGCAGTTTTGTAACCCAGGGAAGTGAGCAGTACTTC. It is translated as CASSFVTQGSEQYF.

The chain carries TRBV11-2 and TRBJ2-1; 7 positions agree with TRBD1. The V segment lost 6 bases and the J segment 3 bases; nucleotides outside the gene matches: 14. The CDR3 covers 17 residues. Germline V gene sequence: CDR1 SGHAT, CDR2 FQNNGV. The CDR3 DNA reads TGTGCCAGCAGAAAAGGGACAGCCGGAGCTCTCTACAATGAGCAGTTCTTC. This codes for CASRKGTAGALYNEQFF. The variable domain in full, completed from reference TRBV11-2 and TRBJ2-1, reads EAGVAQSPRYKIIEKRQSVAFWCNPISGHATLYWYQQILGQGPKLLIQFQNNGVVDDSQLPKDRFSAERLKGVDSTLKIQPAKLEDSAVYLCASRKGTAGALYNEQFFGPGTRLTVL.

J is TRBJ2-5 and V is TRBV5-8; TRBD2 aligns across 14 bases. Germline V lookup: CDR1 SGHTS, CDR2 YDEGEE. The CDR3 is 16 amino acids. V gave up 2 bases and J gave up 7 bases; unmatched junction bases: 7. The CDR3 nucleotides read TGTGCCAGCAGCTTTACCGGGACTAGCGGGAGCGGGACCCAGTACTTC. Its protein product is CASSFTGTSGSGTQYF.